A selection of T cell receptor beta chains follows, all from one sample in a study of control samples from healthy donors and cancer patients. Repertoires were generated with immunoSEQ multiplex PCR, while TCRdb's copy carries only in-frame clones and drops some. The sample shows approximately 84,000 clones, 91% of them seen only once. Sequenced input: blood. All receptors come from a man aged 25-45 years in good health. Each CDR3 is given with its conserved first and last residue. A D gene is named only where the DNA matches it firmly. Size is stated for part of the rows, as once, few or many counts, or as a class when the clone is expanded.

TRBJ1-6	TRBV5-1	-	-	TGCGCCAGCAGCTTGGAGAGCCTCAGCCCCCCGGATTCACCCCTCCACTTT	CASSLESLSPPDSPLHF
TRBJ2-1	TRBV3-1/TRBV3-2	-	-	TGTGCCAGCAGCCAACGGGGGCGTTTGCAGTTCTTC	CASSQRGRLQFF
TRBJ1-4	TRBV5-1	-	-	TGCGCCACTCGTAGGATTCCGTCTGCAACTAATGAAAAACTGTTTTTT	CATRRIPSATNEKLFF
TRBJ1-2	TRBV2	-	-	TGTGCCAGGGGGGGAGGCTACACCTTC	CARGGGYTF
TRBJ1-6	TRBV15	-	-	TGTGCCACCAGCAGAGATCCGGCAACTAGTTCACCCCTCCACTTT	CATSRDPATSSPLHF
TRBJ1-1	TRBV5-1	-	-	TGCGCCAGCAGCTGGGGAACAGGGTGGAGCACTGAAGCTTTCTTT	CASSWGTGWSTEAFF
TRBJ2-1	TRBV6-2/TRBV6-3	few	TRBD2	TGTGCCAGCAGTTACTTTCTTAGCGGGGCGACTAACAATGAGCAGTTCTTC	CASSYFLSGATNNEQFF
TRBJ1-1	TRBV29-1	-	TRBD1	TGCAGCGTGTTACAGGGGCCGAACACTGAAGCTTTCTTT	CSVLQGPNTEAFF
TRBJ2-1	TRBV7-3	-	-	TGTGCCAGCAGCTTAGCAAGTGAGCAGTTCTTC	CASSLASEQFF
TRBJ1-1	TRBV10-3	-	-	TGTGCCATCAGTGATGGGGGGAACACTGAAGCTTTCTTT	CAISDGGNTEAFF
TRBJ1-5	TRBV5-1	-	TRBD1	TGCGCCAGCAGCTTGGGGACAGGGGCCCAGCCCCAGCATTTT	CASSLGTGAQPQHF
TRBJ2-7	TRBV10-3	-	TRBD1	TGTGCCATCAAGGCAGGACAGGGACAGGAAGGTACCTACGAGCAGTACTTC	CAIKAGQGQEGTYEQYF
TRBJ1-3	TRBV4-2	-	-	TGTGCCAGCAGCCAAGGGACGGACACCAGATCTGGAAACACCATATATTTT	CASSQGTDTRSGNTIYF
TRBJ2-7	TRBV3-1/TRBV3-2	-	TRBD2	TGTGCCAGCAGCCAGAGACTAGCGGGCTCCTACGAGCAGTACTTC	CASSQRLAGSYEQYF
TRBJ2-7	TRBV6-2/TRBV6-3	-	-	TGTGCCAGCGGCCTCTCTGCTAGCCATGAGCAGTACTTC	CASGLSASHEQYF
TRBJ2-7	TRBV7-9	-	-	TGTGCCAGCAGCCCATGGGGTTACGAGCAGTACTTC	CASSPWGYEQYF
TRBJ2-1	TRBV10-3	-	TRBD2	TGTGCCACGAGCGGGGCGAGCTCCTACAATGAGCAGTTCTTC	CATSGASSYNEQFF
TRBJ1-2	TRBV19	-	TRBD1	TGTGCCAGTACCTCCGGGACAGGGTCGAACTATGGCTACACCTTC	CASTSGTGSNYGYTF
TRBJ2-7	TRBV7-9	-	-	TGTGCCAGCAGCCCAGGGGTGACCTACGAGCAGTACTTC	CASSPGVTYEQYF
TRBJ1-6	TRBV28	-	TRBD1	TGTGCCAGCAGTGTAGGGACAGGGGGCTTCCATAATTCACCCCTCCACTTT	CASSVGTGGFHNSPLHF
TRBJ1-5	TRBV7-6	-	TRBD1	TGTGCCAGCAGCTTAGCGGGAGGGACAGGGCGCAATCAGCCCCAGCATTTT	CASSLAGGTGRNQPQHF
TRBJ1-4	TRBV29-1	-	-	TGCAGCGTCGGGGACGGCCCTAATGAAAAACTGTTTTTT	CSVGDGPNEKLFF
TRBJ2-2	TRBV9	-	-	TGTGCCAGCACCGCAGGGGACGGCACCGGGGAGCTGTTTTTT	CASTAGDGTGELFF
TRBJ2-3	TRBV19	-	-	TGTGCCAGTAGTATAAATTGGGGGTGGCAGGGCTCGGCAGATACGCAGTATTTT	CASSINWGWQGSADTQYF
TRBJ1-3	TRBV7-9	-	-	TGTGCCAGCACCTTAGGGGAGTTTACGGGGTTCTCTGGAAACACCATATATTTT	CASTLGEFTGFSGNTIYF
TRBJ2-2	TRBV21-1	-	-	TGTGCCAGCACCAACCTCGGGGGGGGTTTAGCCGGGGAGCTGTTTTTT	CASTNLGGGLAGELFF
TRBJ1-1	TRBV28	-	-	TGTGCCAGCAGGGCGTTAACGGGCACTGAAGCTTTCTTT	CASRALTGTEAFF
TRBJ2-1	TRBV9	-	-	TGTGCCAGCAGCGTCTCCGAATACAATGAGCAGTTCTTC	CASSVSEYNEQFF
TRBJ1-1	TRBV14	-	-	TGTGCCAGCAGCCAGTTACAGCTTATGAACACTGAAGCTTTCTTT	CASSQLQLMNTEAFF
TRBJ2-7	TRBV27	once	-	TGTGCCAGCAGTATGGGACGGACCTACGAGCAGTACTTC	CASSMGRTYEQYF
TRBJ2-1	TRBV13	-	TRBD1	TGTGCCAGCAGCTTGTACAGGGGTGTGTTTGGTGAGCAGTTCTTC	CASSLYRGVFGEQFF
TRBJ2-7	TRBV15	-	-	TGTGCCACCAGCAGAGATGGTGGAACCTACGAGCAGTACTTC	CATSRDGGTYEQYF
TRBJ2-2	TRBV4-3	-	-	TGCGCCAGCAGCCAACACACCACCGGGGAGCTGTTTTTT	CASSQHTTGELFF
TRBJ2-1	TRBV4-1	-	TRBD2	TGCGCCAGCAGGAGGAGCGGGAGGGCGGAGAATGAGCAGTTCTTC	CASRRSGRAENEQFF
TRBJ1-5	TRBV2	few	-	TGTGCCAGCAGTGAACGGTGGGGCGATCAGCCCCAGCATTTT	CASSERWGDQPQHF
TRBJ1-5	TRBV28	once	TRBD1	TGTGCCAGCAGTTCCCAGGGGGCGCGTCAGCCCCAGCATTTT	CASSSQGARQPQHF
TRBJ1-2	TRBV4-2	-	-	TGTGCCAGCAGCCAAGTAACCGGGTCTCCTACCTTCTTC	CASSQVTGSPTFF
TRBJ1-5	TRBV11-2	-	-	TGTGCCAGCAGCTTAGATCCCTCAATGGGTCAGCCCCAGCATTTT	CASSLDPSMGQPQHF
TRBJ1-2	TRBV2	-	-	TGTGCCAGCAGGGCCAGGGGAGCCTATGGCTACACCTTC	CASRARGAYGYTF